The 6 T cell receptor beta chains listed next were all sequenced from one sample in a study of high-grade serous ovarian cancer treatment subgroups. Tumor samples were taken before definitive surgery or chemotherapy. Produced via immunoSEQ multiplex PCR; TCRdb's table is partial and in-frame only. The sample lists more than 15,000 clones, approximately 76% occurring once. Sequences were obtained from tumor tissue. The receptors come from a human donor with high-grade serous ovarian cancer.

The V and J genes are TRBV28 and TRBJ2-5; D uncertain. The CDR3 has 15 residues. Per the germline V gene, CDR1 is MDHEN and CDR2 is SYDVKM. V was clipped by 3 bases and J by 3 bases, with 14 bases between them. The CDR3 DNA sequence: TGTGCCAGCAGTTTTAGTAGGAAAGAGAAAGAGACCCAGTACTTC. This encodes CASSFSRKEKETQYF.

The chain employs TRBV7-3 and TRBJ2-7; D may be TRBD1 (6 bases). CDR3 length: 14 amino acids. Trimming left V 1 base short and J 3 bases short, with 10 bases between. The germline V gene has CDR1 SGHTA and CDR2 FQGTGA. The CDR3 nucleotides read TGTGCCAGCAGCTTAAGCTTGGACAGCTACGAGCAGTACTTC. This translates into CASSLSLDSYEQYF.

The rearrangement joins TRBV7-2 to TRBJ2-3; D gene uncertain. The germline V and J ends were trimmed by 1 base and 3 bases, with 8 bases remaining between them. The CDR3 runs 14 residues. CDR1 and CDR2 (germline): SGHTA, FQGNSA. The CDR3 nucleotides are TGTGCCAGCAGCTTAGGTGTAGATACAGATACGCAGTATTTT. Translating gives CASSLGVDTDTQYF.

The J gene is TRBJ1-6, the V gene TRBV10-3; 8 positions agree with TRBD1. The CDR3 is made up of 14 amino acids. Germline trimming cut 4 bases from V and 9 bases from J; bases unmatched to any gene: 5. The germline CDR1 and CDR2 sequences are ENHRY and SYGVKD. CDR3 DNA: TGTGCCATCAGTGCAGGGGGCGAAGTTTCACCCCTCCACTTT. This sequence encodes CAISAGGEVSPLHF.

This clone has more than one count but fewer than ten. The chain couples TRBV14 to TRBJ1-1; no clear D. The CDR3 is made up of 11 amino acids. Deletions cut 4 bases from V and 5 bases from J, with 5 bases between. Germline V gene data show CDR1 as SGHDN and CDR2 as FVKESK. CDR3 nucleotide sequence: TGTGCCAGCAGCCGGTCTACTGAAGCTTTCTTT. Encoded protein: CASSRSTEAFF.

The chain links TRBV13 to TRBJ2-7, with TRBD1 identical over 7 bases. The V gene end was trimmed by 1 base and the J gene end by 5 bases; junction bases not matched to a gene: 11. Germline-derived CDR1 and CDR2 are PRHDT and FYEKMQ (reference sequence). The CDR3 covers 16 residues. CDR3 sequence reads: CASSLVGEQTGNEQYF. Written as DNA, the CDR3 is TGTGCCAGCAGCTTAGTAGGAGAACAGACAGGGAACGAGCAGTACTTC.